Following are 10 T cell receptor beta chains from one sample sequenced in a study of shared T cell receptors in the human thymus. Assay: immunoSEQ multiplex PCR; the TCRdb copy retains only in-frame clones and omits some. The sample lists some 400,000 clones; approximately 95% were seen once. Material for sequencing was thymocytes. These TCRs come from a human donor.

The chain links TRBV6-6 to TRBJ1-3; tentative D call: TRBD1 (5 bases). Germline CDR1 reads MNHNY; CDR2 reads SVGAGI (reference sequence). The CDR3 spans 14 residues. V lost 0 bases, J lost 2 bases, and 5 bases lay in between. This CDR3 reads CASSYSGAGNTIYF. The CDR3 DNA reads TGTGCCAGCAGTTACTCGGGGGCTGGAAACACCATATATTTT.

The CDR3 loop reads CASSLWSVGALYYGYTF. The CDR3 DNA reads TGTGCCAGCAGCTTATGGTCCGTGGGGGCGCTTTACTATGGCTACACCTTC. The J gene is TRBJ1-2, the V gene TRBV7-9, with TRBD1 as a possible D gene (6 bases). The CDR3 is made up of 17 amino acids. In germline, CDR1 is SEHNR, CDR2 FQNEAQ (reference sequence). V was cut by 2 bases and J by 3 bases, with 19 bases left in between.

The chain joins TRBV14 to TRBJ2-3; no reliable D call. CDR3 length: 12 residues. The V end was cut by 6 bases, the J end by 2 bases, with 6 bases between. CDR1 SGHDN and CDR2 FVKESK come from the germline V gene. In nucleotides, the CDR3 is TGTGCCAGCAGTCGGGCCACAGATACGCAGTATTTT. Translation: CASSRATDTQYF. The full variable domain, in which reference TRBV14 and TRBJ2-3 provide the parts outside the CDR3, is EAGVTQFPSHSVIEKGQTVTLRCDPISGHDNLYWYRRVMGKEIKFLLHFVKESKQDESGMPNNRFLAERTGGTYSTLKVQPAELEDSGVYFCASSRATDTQYFGPGTRLTVL.

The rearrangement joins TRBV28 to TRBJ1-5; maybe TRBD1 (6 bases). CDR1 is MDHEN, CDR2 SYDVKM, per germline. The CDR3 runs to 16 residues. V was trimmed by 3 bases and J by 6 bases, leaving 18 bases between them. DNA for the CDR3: TGTGCCAGCAGTTTTGGCGAGGGGGGAGAGAGTCAGCCCCAGCATTTT. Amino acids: CASSFGEGGESQPQHF.

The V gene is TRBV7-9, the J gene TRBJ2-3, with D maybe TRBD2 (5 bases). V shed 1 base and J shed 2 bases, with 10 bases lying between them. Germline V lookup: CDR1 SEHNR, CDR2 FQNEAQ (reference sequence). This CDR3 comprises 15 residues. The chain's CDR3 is CASSLVGVSTDTQYF. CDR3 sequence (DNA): TGTGCCAGCAGCTTAGTCGGGGTGTCCACAGATACGCAGTATTTT.

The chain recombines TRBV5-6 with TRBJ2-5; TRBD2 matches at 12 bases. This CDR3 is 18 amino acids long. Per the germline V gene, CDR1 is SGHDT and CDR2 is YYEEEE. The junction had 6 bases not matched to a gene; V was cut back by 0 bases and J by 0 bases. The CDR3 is CASSLAPSGRAYQETQYF. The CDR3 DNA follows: TGTGCCAGCAGCTTGGCCCCTAGCGGGAGGGCATACCAAGAGACCCAGTACTTC.

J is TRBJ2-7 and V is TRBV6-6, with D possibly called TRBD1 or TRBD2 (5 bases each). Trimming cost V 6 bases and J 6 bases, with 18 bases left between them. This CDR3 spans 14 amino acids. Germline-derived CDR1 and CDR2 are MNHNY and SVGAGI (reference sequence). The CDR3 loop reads CASSPGLAGGEQYF. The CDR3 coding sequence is TGTGCCAGCAGCCCCGGATTGGCTGGGGGCGAGCAGTACTTC.

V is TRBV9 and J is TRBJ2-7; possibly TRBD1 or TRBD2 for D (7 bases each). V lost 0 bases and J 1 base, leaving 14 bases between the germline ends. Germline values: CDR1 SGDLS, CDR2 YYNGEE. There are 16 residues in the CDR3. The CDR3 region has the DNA TGTGCCAGCAGCGTAGGCCAGGGGGGGTGGTCCTACGAGCAGTACTTC. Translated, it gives CASSVGQGGWSYEQYF. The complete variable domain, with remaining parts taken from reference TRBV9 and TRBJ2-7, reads DSGVTQTPKHLITATGQRVTLRCSPRSGDLSVYWYQQSLDQGLQFLIQYYNGEERAKGNILERFSAQQFPDLHSELNLSSLELGDSALYFCASSVGQGGWSYEQYFGPGTRLTVT.

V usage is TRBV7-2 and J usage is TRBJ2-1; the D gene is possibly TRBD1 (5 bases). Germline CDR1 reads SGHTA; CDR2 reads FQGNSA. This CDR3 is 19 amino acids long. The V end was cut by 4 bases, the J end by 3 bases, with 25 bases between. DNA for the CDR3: TGTGCCAGCAGCTCCCTAACAGGACACATGGGGCCCAACTACAATGAGCAGTTCTTC. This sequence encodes CASSSLTGHMGPNYNEQFF.

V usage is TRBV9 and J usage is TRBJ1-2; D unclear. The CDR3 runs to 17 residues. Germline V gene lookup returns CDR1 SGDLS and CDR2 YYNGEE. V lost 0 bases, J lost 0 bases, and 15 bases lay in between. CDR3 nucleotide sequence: TGTGCCAGCAGCGTAGTCCCCTCACTGGGCGCTAACTATGGCTACACCTTC. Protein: CASSVVPSLGANYGYTF.